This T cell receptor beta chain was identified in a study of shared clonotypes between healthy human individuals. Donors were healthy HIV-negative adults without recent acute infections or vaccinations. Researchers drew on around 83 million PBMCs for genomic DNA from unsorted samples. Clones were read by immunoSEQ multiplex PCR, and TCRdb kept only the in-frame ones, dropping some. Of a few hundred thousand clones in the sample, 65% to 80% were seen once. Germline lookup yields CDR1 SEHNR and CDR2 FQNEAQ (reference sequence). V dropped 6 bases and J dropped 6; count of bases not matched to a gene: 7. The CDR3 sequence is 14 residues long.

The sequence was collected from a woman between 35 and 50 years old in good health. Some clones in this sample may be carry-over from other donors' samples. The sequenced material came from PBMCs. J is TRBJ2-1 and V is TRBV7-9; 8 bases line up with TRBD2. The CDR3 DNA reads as TGTGCCAGCAGTTTAACTAGCGGCCTCAATGAGCAGTTCTTC. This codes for CASSLTSGLNEQFF.